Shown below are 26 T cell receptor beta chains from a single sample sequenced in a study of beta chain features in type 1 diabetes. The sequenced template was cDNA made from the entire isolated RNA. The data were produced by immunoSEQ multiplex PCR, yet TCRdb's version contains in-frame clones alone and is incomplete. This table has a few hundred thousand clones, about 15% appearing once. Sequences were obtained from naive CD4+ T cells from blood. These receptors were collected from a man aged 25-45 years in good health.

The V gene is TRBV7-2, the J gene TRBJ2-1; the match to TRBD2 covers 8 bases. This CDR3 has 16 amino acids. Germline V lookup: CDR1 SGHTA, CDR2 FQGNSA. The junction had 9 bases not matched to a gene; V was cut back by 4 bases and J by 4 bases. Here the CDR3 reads CASSSLGSGKYNEQFF. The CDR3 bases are TGTGCCAGCAGCTCCCTTGGTAGCGGGAAGTACAATGAGCAGTTCTTC.

CDR3 region: CASSLEGTQYF. The DNA for the CDR3 is TGCGCCAGCAGCCTGGAAGGGACCCAGTACTTC. The gene calls are TRBV5-1 and TRBJ2-5; D unclear. Trimming removed 4 bases at V and 7 bases at J, with 8 bases between. CDR1 and CDR2 from the germline V gene are SGHRS and YFSETQ. The CDR3 sequence is 11 residues long.

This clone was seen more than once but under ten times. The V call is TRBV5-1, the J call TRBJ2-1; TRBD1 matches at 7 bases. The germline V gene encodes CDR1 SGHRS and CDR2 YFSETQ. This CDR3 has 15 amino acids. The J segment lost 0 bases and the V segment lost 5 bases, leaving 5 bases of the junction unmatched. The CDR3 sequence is CASRPTGNSYNEQFF. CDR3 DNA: TGCGCCAGCAGGCCGACAGGGAACTCCTACAATGAGCAGTTCTTC.

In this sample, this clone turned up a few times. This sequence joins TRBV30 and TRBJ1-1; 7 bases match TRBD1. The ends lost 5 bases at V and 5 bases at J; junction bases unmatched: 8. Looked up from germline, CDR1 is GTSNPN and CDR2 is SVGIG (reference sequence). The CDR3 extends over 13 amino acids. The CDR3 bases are TGTGCCTGGGGGAGGGACAGAGGGACTGAAGCTTTCTTT. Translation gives CAWGRDRGTEAFF.

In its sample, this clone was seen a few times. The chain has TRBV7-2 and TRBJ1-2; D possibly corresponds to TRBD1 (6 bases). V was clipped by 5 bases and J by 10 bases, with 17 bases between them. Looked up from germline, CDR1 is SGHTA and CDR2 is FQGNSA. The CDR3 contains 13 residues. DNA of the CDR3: TGTGCCAGCAGCCCAGACAGGTTGTCTGACTACACCTTC. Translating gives CASSPDRLSDYTF. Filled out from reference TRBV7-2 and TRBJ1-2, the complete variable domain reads GAGVSQSPSNKVTEKGKDVELRCDPISGHTALYWYRQSLGQGLEFLIYFQGNSAPDKSGLPSDRFSAERTGGSVSTLTIQRTQQEDSAVYLCASSPDRLSDYTFGSGTRLTVV.

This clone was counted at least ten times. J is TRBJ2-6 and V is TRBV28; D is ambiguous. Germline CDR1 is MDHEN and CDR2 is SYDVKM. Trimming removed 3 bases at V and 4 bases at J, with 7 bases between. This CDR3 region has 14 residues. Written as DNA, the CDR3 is TGTGCCAGCAGTTTGCTTCAAGGGGCCAACGTCCTGACTTTC. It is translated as CASSLLQGANVLTF.

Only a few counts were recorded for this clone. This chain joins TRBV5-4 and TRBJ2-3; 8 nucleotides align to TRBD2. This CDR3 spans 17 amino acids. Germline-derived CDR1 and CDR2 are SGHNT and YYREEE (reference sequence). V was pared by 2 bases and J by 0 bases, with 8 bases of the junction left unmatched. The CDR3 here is CASSLGSGAQSTDTQYF. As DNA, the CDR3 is TGTGCCAGCAGCTTAGGTAGCGGGGCCCAAAGCACAGATACGCAGTATTTT.

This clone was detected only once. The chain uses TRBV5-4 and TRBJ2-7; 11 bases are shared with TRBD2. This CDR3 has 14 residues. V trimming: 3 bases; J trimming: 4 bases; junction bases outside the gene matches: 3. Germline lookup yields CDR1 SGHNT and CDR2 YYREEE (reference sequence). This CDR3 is CASSSGTSGYEQYV. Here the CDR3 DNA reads TGTGCCAGCAGCTCCGGGACTAGCGGATACGAGCAGTACGTC.

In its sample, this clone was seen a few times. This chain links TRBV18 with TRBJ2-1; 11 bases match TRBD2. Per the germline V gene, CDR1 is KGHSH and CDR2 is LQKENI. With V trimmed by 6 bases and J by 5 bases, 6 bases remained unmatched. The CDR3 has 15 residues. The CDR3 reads CASSTGTSGNNEQFF. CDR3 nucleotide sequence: TGTGCCAGCTCTACCGGGACTAGCGGTAACAATGAGCAGTTCTTC.

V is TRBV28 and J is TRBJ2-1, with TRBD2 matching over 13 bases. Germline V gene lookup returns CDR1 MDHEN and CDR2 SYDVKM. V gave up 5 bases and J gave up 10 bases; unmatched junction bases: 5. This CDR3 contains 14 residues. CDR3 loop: CASSIGLAGVEQFF. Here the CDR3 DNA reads TGTGCCAGCAGTATTGGACTAGCGGGAGTCGAGCAGTTCTTC.

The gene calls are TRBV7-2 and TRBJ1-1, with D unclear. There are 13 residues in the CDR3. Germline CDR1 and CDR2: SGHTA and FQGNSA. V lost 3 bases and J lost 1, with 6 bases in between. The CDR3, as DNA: TGTGCCAGCAGCTTTGACTGGAACACTGAAGCTTTCTTT. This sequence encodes CASSFDWNTEAFF.

The CDR3 protein is CASSLTAEQFF. CDR3 DNA sequence: TGTGCCAGCAGCTTAACGGCTGAGCAGTTCTTC. The genes are TRBV7-9 and TRBJ2-1; no reliable D call. This CDR3 region has 11 residues. V lost 2 bases and J lost 9, with 5 bases in between. The germline V gene has CDR1 SEHNR and CDR2 FQNEAQ (reference sequence). The variable domain in full, with the rest retrieved from reference TRBV7-9 and TRBJ2-1, is DTGVSQNPRHKITKRGQNVTFRCDPISEHNRLYWYRQTLGQGPEFLTYFQNEAQLEKSRLLSDRFSAERPKGSFSTLEIQRTEQGDSAMYLCASSLTAEQFFGPGTRLTVL.

Here the CDR3 DNA reads TGCAGCGTGGCAACCGGGACAGGGGGCGTCGGCTACACCTTC. Amino acid sequence: CSVATGTGGVGYTF. The chain recombines TRBV29-1 with TRBJ1-2; 12 positions agree with TRBD1. This CDR3 spans 14 amino acids. In germline, CDR1 is SQVTM, CDR2 ANQGSEA. Germline trimming cut 6 bases from V and 8 bases from J; bases unmatched to any gene: 10.

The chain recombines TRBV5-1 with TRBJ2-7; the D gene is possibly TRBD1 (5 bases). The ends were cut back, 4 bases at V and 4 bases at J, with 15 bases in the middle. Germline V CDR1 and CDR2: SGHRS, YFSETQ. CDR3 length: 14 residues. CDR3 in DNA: TGCGCCAGCAGCGGTTATGGCAGGGTTTACGAGCAGTACTTC. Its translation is CASSGYGRVYEQYF.

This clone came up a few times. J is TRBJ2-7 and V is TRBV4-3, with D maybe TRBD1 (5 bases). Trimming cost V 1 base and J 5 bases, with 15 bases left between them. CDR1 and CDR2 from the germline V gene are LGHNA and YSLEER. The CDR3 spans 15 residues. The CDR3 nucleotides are TGCGCCAGCAGCCAAGGCGCCGCAGGGTACCACGAGCAGTACTTC. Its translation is CASSQGAAGYHEQYF.

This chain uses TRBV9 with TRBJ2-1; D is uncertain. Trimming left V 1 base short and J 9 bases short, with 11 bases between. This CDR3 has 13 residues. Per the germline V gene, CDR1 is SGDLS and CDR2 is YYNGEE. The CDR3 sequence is CASSVSSSSEQFF. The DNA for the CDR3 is TGTGCCAGCAGCGTAAGTAGCTCGAGTGAGCAGTTCTTC.

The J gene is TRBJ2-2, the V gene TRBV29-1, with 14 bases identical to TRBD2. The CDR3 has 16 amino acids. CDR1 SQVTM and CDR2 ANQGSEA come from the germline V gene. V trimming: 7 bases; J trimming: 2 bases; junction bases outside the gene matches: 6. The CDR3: CSAKTSGRDNTGELFF. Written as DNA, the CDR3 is TGCAGCGCCAAGACTAGCGGGAGGGATAACACCGGGGAGCTGTTTTTT.

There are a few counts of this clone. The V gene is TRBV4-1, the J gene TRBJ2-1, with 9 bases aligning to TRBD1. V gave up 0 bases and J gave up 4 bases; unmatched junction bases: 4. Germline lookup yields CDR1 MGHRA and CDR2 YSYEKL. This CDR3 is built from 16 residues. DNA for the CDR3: TGCGCCAGCAGCCAAGAGGGGACAGGGAGATACAATGAGCAGTTCTTC. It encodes CASSQEGTGRYNEQFF.

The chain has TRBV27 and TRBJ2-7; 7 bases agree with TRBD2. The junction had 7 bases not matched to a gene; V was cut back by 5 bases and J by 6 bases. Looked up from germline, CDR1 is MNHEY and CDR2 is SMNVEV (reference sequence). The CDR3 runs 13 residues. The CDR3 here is CASSPGGVVEQYF. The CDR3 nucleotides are TGTGCCAGCAGTCCGGGAGGAGTGGTCGAGCAGTACTTC.

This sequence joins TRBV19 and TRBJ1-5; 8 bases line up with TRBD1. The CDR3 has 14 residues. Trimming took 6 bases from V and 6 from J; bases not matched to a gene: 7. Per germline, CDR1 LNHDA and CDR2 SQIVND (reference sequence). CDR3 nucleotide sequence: TGTGCCAGTAGCGGGACAGGAGGCGGTCAGCCCCAGCATTTT. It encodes CASSGTGGGQPQHF.

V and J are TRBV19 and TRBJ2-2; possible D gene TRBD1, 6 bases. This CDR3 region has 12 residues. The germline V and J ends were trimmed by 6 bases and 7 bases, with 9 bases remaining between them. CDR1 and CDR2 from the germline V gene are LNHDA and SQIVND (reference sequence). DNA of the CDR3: TGTGCCAGTAGCCACAGGGACGGGGAGCTGTTTTTT. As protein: CASSHRDGELFF.

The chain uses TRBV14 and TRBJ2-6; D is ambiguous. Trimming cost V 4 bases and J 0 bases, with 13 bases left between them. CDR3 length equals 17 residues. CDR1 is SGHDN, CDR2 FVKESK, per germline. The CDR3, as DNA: TGTGCCAGCAGCCCAGCCACCAGGCCCTCTGGGGCCAACGTCCTGACTTTC. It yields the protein CASSPATRPSGANVLTF. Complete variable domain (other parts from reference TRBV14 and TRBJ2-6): EAGVTQFPSHSVIEKGQTVTLRCDPISGHDNLYWYRRVMGKEIKFLLHFVKESKQDESGMPNNRFLAERTGGTYSTLKVQPAELEDSGVYFCASSPATRPSGANVLTFGAGSRLTVL.

This CDR3 is CAWGTVGQYF. CDR3 nucleotide sequence: TGTGCCTGGGGGACTGTAGGGCAGTATTTT. This sequence joins TRBV30 and TRBJ2-3; maybe TRBD2 (6 bases). The V gene lost 5 bases and the J gene lost 11 bases, with 11 bases spanning the gap. CDR3 length: 10 residues. Per the germline V gene, CDR1 is GTSNPN and CDR2 is SVGIG (reference sequence). The variable domain in full, with the rest retrieved from reference TRBV30 and TRBJ2-3, is SQTIHQWPATLVQPVGSPLSLECTVEGTSNPNLYWYRQAAGRGLQLLFYSVGIGQISSEVPQNLSASRPQDRQFILSSKKLLLSDSGFYLCAWGTVGQYFGPGTRLTVL.

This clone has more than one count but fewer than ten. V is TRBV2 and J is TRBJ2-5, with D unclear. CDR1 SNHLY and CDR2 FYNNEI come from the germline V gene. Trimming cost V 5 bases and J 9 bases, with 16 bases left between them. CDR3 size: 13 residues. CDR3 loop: CASSTSLLGPQYF. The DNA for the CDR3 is TGTGCCAGCAGTACTTCACTTCTAGGTCCCCAGTACTTC.

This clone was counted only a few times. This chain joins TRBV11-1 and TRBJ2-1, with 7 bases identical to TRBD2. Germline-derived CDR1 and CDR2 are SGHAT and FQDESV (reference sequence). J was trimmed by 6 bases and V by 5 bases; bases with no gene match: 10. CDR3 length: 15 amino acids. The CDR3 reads CASSPAGLYVNEQFF. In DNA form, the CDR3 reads TGTGCCAGCAGCCCGGCGGGACTATATGTCAATGAGCAGTTCTTC.

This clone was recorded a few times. CDR3 sequence: CASSYSGRSGLNEQFF. CDR3 sequence (DNA): TGTGCCAGCAGTTACTCCGGCCGATCGGGTCTCAATGAGCAGTTCTTC. The chain carries TRBV6-6 and TRBJ2-1; D uncertain. The CDR3 sequence is 16 residues long. Germline loops: CDR1 MNHNY, CDR2 SVGAGI (reference sequence). V was shortened by 0 bases and J by 6 bases, with 15 bases between the two germline ends.